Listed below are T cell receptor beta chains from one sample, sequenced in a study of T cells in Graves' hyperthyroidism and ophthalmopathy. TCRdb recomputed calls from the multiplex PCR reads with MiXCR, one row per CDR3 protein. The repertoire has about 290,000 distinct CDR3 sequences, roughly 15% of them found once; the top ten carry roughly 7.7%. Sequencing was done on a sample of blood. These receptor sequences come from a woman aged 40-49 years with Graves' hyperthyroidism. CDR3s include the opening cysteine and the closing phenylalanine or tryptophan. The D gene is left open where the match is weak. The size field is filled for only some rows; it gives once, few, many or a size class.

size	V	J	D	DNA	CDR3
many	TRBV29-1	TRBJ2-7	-	TGCAGCGTCGCTCCATCCGCGGGTTACGAGCAGTACTTC	CSVAPSAGYEQYF
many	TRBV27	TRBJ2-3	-	TGTGCCAGCAGTTTAGCCCCACGGGATACGCAGTATTTT	CASSLAPRDTQYF
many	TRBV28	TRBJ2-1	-	TGTGCCAGCACGTGGGGAAATGAGCAGTTCTTC	CASTWGNEQFF
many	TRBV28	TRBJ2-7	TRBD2	TGTGCCAGCAGTCTCCCAGCGGGACCTCCTTACGAGCAGTACTTC	CASSLPAGPPYEQYF
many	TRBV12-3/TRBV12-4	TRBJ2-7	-	TGTGCCAGCCACGAGTTGGGCCAGGTGTACGAGCAGTACTTC	CASHELGQVYEQYF
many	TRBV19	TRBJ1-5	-	TGTGCCAGTAGTATAAGTTGGCGGATAAGCAATCAGCCCCAGCATTTT	CASSISWRISNQPQHF
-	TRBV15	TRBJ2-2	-	TGTGCCACCAGCAGGTACCGCGACACCGGGGAGCTGTTTTTT	CATSRYRDTGELFF
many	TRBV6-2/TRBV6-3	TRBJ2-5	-	TGTGCCAGCAGTCCTGGAAGGACCCAGTACTTC	CASSPGRTQYF
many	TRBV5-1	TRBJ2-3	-	TGCGCCAGCAGCGGGGACGGAAGCACAGATACGCAGTATTTT	CASSGDGSTDTQYF
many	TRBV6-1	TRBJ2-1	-	TGTGCCAGCAGTTACGCGGCTCTGGAGCAGTTCTTC	CASSYAALEQFF
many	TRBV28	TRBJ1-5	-	TGTGCCAGCATTCAGGGTGGTAATAGCAATCAGCCCCAGCATTTT	CASIQGGNSNQPQHF
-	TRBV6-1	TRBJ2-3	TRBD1	TGTGCCAGCAGTGGGGGGACAGGGGCCGCAGATACGCAGTATTTT	CASSGGTGAADTQYF
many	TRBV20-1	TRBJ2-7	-	TGCAGTGCTAGAGATCCGGGACTCACCTACGAGCAGTACTTC	CSARDPGLTYEQYF
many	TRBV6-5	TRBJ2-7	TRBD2	TGTGCCAGCAGTTCTCCTAGCGGGAGGGGCTACGAGCAGTACTTC	CASSSPSGRGYEQYF
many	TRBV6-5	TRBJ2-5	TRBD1	TGTGCCAGCCGTTACGAACAGGGGGGGACCCAGTACTTC	CASRYEQGGTQYF
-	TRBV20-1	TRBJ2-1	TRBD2	TGCAGTGTATACAGGCTAGCGGGAAGGGATGAGCAGTTCTTC	CSVYRLAGRDEQFF
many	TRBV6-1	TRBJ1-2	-	TGTGCCAGCAGTGAAACAGGGACCCCAGATGGCTACACCTTC	CASSETGTPDGYTF
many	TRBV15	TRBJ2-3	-	TGTGCCAGCCAGGGAGGACTCGGGAGCACAGATACGCAGTATTTT	CASQGGLGSTDTQYF
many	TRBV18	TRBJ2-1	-	TGTGCCAGCTCACCAGAGTACCACAAGTTCTTC	CASSPEYHKFF
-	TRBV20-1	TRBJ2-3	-	TGCAGTGCTACGCCTACTAGCGGAAGTCCCCAGGGGGGAGATACGCAGTATTTT	CSATPTSGSPQGGDTQYF